This is a list of T cell receptor beta chains from one sample in a study of T cell responses to AZD1222 COVID-19 vaccine. Libraries were prepared by immunoSEQ multiplex PCR; TCRdb keeps only in-frame clonotypes and omits some of them. The sample lists roughly 120,000 clones, approximately 90% occurring once. The specimen comprised peripheral blood, sampled on day 0 of AZD1222 vaccination. The receptors come from an adult in good health. Each CDR3 is given with its conserved first and last residue. The D gene is left open where the match is weak. Only some rows state a clone size, as once, few, many or a class for expanded clones.

j_call,v_call,d_call,clone_size,cdr3_aa,cdr3_nt
TRBJ1-5,TRBV28,.,.,CASSSFPGSNQPQHF,TGTGCCAGCAGTTCCTTCCCGGGGAGCAATCAGCCCCAGCATTTT
TRBJ1-3,TRBV3-1/TRBV3-2,TRBD1,.,CASSPTGNGNTIYF,TGTGCCAGCAGTCCGACAGGGAATGGAAACACCATATATTTT
TRBJ1-6,TRBV4-3,.,.,CASSQDRGTLNSPLHF,TGCGCCAGCAGCCAAGATCGCGGGACATTGAATTCACCCCTCCACTTT
TRBJ1-5,TRBV11-2,.,once,CASSLDRNNQPQHF,TGTGCCAGCAGCTTAGACAGGAACAATCAGCCCCAGCATTTT
TRBJ1-5,TRBV28,.,.,CASSSPGESNQPQHF,TGTGCCAGCAGTTCCCCAGGGGAAAGCAATCAGCCCCAGCATTTT
TRBJ2-3,TRBV4-3,TRBD2,.,CASSHPGLAGDRATDTQYF,TGCGCCAGCAGCCACCCCGGACTAGCGGGAGATAGGGCCACAGATACGCAGTATTTT
TRBJ1-2,TRBV20-1,.,.,CKADGQDGYTF,TGCAAAGCCGACGGCCAAGATGGCTACACCTTC
TRBJ2-5,TRBV21-1,.,.,CASSKEAVQETQYF,TGTGCCAGCAGCAAAGAGGCCGTACAAGAGACCCAGTACTTC
TRBJ1-1,TRBV6-5,TRBD1,.,CASSYSGQLTEAFF,TGTGCCAGCAGTTACTCGGGACAGCTGACTGAAGCTTTCTTT
TRBJ1-1,TRBV18,.,once,CASSPLQEEDGTEAFF,TGTGCCAGCTCACCGCTACAGGAGGAGGATGGCACTGAAGCTTTCTTT
TRBJ2-2,TRBV5-1,TRBD1,.,CASSQDGQGSTGELFF,TGCGCCAGCAGCCAAGATGGACAGGGGTCCACCGGGGAGCTGTTTTTT
TRBJ2-1,TRBV11-2,.,.,CASSFQRGQASSYNEQFF,TGTGCCAGCAGCTTCCAACGGGGGCAGGCGAGCTCCTACAATGAGCAGTTCTTC
TRBJ2-7,TRBV28,.,once,CASSLGGSNEQYF,TGTGCCAGCAGTTTAGGTGGGTCGAACGAGCAGTACTTC
TRBJ2-7,TRBV25-1,.,.,CASSDPGGLRGLEQYF,TGTGCCAGCAGTGATCCAGGAGGGCTACGGGGTCTCGAGCAGTACTTC
TRBJ1-6,TRBV6-5,TRBD1,once,CASRGGQGQSPLHF,TGTGCCAGCAGGGGGGGACAGGGACAGTCACCCCTCCACTTT
TRBJ2-2,TRBV7-2,.,.,CASSLGGTTGELFF,TGTGCCAGCAGCTTAGGGGGAACTACCGGGGAGCTGTTTTTT
TRBJ1-2,TRBV6-5,.,once,CASRQTGSNYGYTF,TGTGCCAGCAGACAGACAGGTTCGAACTATGGCTACACCTTC
TRBJ1-2,TRBV16,.,.,CASSQSPRDRRYGYTF,TGTGCCAGCAGCCAATCCCCCCGGGACCGCCGCTATGGCTACACCTTC
TRBJ2-1,TRBV7-6,TRBD2,.,CASSSEAGVYNEQFF,TGTGCCAGCAGCTCCGAAGCGGGAGTCTACAATGAGCAGTTCTTC
TRBJ1-3,TRBV18,.,.,CASSPPGASGNTIYF,TGTGCCAGCTCACCACCGGGAGCCTCTGGAAACACCATATATTTT
TRBJ1-5,TRBV6-2/TRBV6-3,.,once,CASSYWRGGDQPQHF,TGTGCCAGCAGTTACTGGAGGGGGGGCGATCAGCCCCAGCATTTT
TRBJ2-7,TRBV21-1,.,once,CASSGQFTGTRGDEQYF,TGTGCCAGCAGCGGCCAATTTACCGGGACCCGGGGGGACGAGCAGTACTTC
TRBJ1-5,TRBV7-2,TRBD1,.,CASSPTGGVQPQHF,TGTGCCAGCAGCCCCACAGGGGGCGTTCAGCCCCAGCATTTT
TRBJ2-3,TRBV2,.,.,CASSGGTSSTDTQYF,TGTGCCAGCAGTGGGGGGACTTCCAGCACAGATACGCAGTATTTT
TRBJ2-3,TRBV5-6,TRBD2,.,CASTSVGSGGVDTQYF,TGTGCCAGCACCTCAGTTGGAAGCGGGGGGGTTGATACGCAGTATTTT
TRBJ1-1,TRBV12-3/TRBV12-4,.,.,CASSKGGTEAFF,TGTGCCAGCAGTAAAGGGGGCACTGAAGCTTTCTTT
TRBJ2-7,TRBV2,.,.,CASTYIAGAHEQYF,TGTGCCAGCACCTACATCGCAGGGGCCCACGAGCAGTACTTC
TRBJ2-3,TRBV9,TRBD1,.,CASSQRQGLTDTQYF,TGTGCCAGCAGCCAAAGACAGGGTTTAACAGATACGCAGTATTTT
TRBJ1-3,TRBV19,.,.,CASSTFGSGNTIYF,TGTGCCAGTAGTACATTTGGCTCTGGAAACACCATATATTTT
TRBJ2-7,TRBV28,TRBD1,.,CASRRQGLSYEQYF,TGTGCCAGCAGAAGACAGGGGCTTTCCTACGAGCAGTACTTC
TRBJ2-2,TRBV5-8,.,once,CASSRRGTGELFF,TGTGCCAGCAGCCGTAGGGGTACCGGGGAGCTGTTTTTT
TRBJ1-2,TRBV27,TRBD1,.,CASSLDRGSVMINGYTF,TGTGCCAGCAGTCTGGACAGGGGGTCGGTAATGATAAATGGCTACACCTTC
TRBJ1-6,TRBV7-2,.,.,CASSLIQNSPLHF,TGTGCCAGCAGCTTAATACAAAATTCACCCCTCCACTTT
TRBJ1-3,TRBV4-3,.,few,CASSHRSGDSGNTIYF,TGCGCCAGCAGCCATAGATCAGGTGACTCTGGAAACACCATATATTTT
TRBJ1-3,TRBV5-1,.,.,CASSLTGNSGNTIYF,TGCGCCAGCAGCTTGACCGGTAACTCTGGAAACACCATATATTTT